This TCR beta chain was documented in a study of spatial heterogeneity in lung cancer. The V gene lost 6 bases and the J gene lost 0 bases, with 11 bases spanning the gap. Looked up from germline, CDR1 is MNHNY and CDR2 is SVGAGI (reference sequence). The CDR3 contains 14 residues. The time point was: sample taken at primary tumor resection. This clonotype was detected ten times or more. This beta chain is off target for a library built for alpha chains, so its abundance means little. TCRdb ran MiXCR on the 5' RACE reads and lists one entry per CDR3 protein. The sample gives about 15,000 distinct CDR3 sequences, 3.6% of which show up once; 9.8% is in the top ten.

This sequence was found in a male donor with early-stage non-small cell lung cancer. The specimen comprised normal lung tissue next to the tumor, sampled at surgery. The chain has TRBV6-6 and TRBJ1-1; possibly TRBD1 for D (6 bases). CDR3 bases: TGTGCCAGCAGCCGACAGGACCTGAACACTGAAGCTTTCTTT. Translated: CASSRQDLNTEAFF.